Presented here are 17 T cell receptor beta chains from one specimen sequenced in a study of CD8 T cells in ankylosing spondylitis. TCRdb passed the 5' RACE reads through MiXCR, listing each CDR3 protein once. Of 150,000 to 200,000 distinct CDR3 sequences listed, around 10% are singletons. Input material: blood, either unsorted or a sorted T cell fraction (not recorded which). These receptors all come from a male donor with ankylosing spondylitis or in good health (not recorded which).

This clonotype occurred many times. This sequence joins TRBV6-2 or TRBV6-3 and TRBJ2-7; 8 bases map to TRBD1. V lost 4 bases to trimming and J lost 7 bases; unmatched junction nucleotides: 9. The CDR3 runs 14 residues. CDR1 and CDR2 (germline): MNHEY, SVGEGT. The CDR3 reads CASSFATGAREQYF. The CDR3 coding sequence is TGTGCCAGCAGTTTCGCGACAGGGGCGAGGGAGCAGTACTTC.

The CDR3 spells CASSVERGSTETQYF. CDR3 nucleotide sequence: TGTGCCAGCAGCGTAGAACGGGGTAGCACGGAGACCCAGTACTTC. The chain uses TRBV9 and TRBJ2-5; D may be TRBD2 (5 bases). The CDR3 extends over 15 amino acids. With 0 bases removed from V and 5 bases from J, the gap between germline ends came to 14 bases. Germline V gene lookup returns CDR1 SGDLS and CDR2 YYNGEE.

Many counts were recorded for this clonotype. The chain carries TRBV4-1 and TRBJ2-4; TRBD1 might be the D (6 bases). The CDR3 length is 17 residues. Germline CDR1 and CDR2: MGHRA and YSYEKL. Trimming took off 3 bases at V and 6 bases at J, with 21 bases between the two ends. The CDR3 sequence: CASSQGEGVRGINIQYF. CDR3 DNA: TGCGCCAGCAGCCAGGGAGAGGGGGTGCGAGGAATAAACATTCAGTACTTC.

This clonotype turned up a few times. The chain recombines TRBV11-2 with TRBJ2-2; no clear D gene. Germline assignment: CDR1 SGHAT and CDR2 FQNNGV. The CDR3 consists of 18 residues. Trimming pared 0 bases from V and 4 bases from J, leaving 18 bases between. In nucleotides, the CDR3 is TGTGCCAGCAGCTTAGATTTACAGTCACCGTCGGGCACCGGGGAGCTGTTTTTT. This translates into CASSLDLQSPSGTGELFF. The whole variable domain, remainder taken from reference TRBV11-2 and TRBJ2-2, is EAGVAQSPRYKIIEKRQSVAFWCNPISGHATLYWYQQILGQGPKLLIQFQNNGVVDDSQLPKDRFSAERLKGVDSTLKIQPAKLEDSAVYLCASSLDLQSPSGTGELFFGEGSRLTVL.

This clonotype was detected many times. This chain uses TRBV18 with TRBJ1-2; 10 bases are shared with TRBD1. Germline assignment: CDR1 KGHSH and CDR2 LQKENI. V dropped 4 bases and J dropped 2; count of bases not matched to a gene: 1. The CDR3 has 14 residues. In nucleotides, the CDR3 is TGTGCCAGCTCACGGGGACAGGGGAACTATGGCTACACCTTC. Translating it yields CASSRGQGNYGYTF.

This clonotype occurred many times. The V and J genes are TRBV20-1 and TRBJ2-1, with 7 bases identical to TRBD1. Germline CDR1 reads DFQATT; CDR2 reads SNEGSKA (reference sequence). V shed 3 bases, J shed 13 bases, and the junction held 12 bases outside the gene matches. This CDR3 comprises 13 residues. The CDR3 DNA sequence: TGCAGTGCTAGTCGGGGCGAGACAGGGTTTCAGTTCTTC. This sequence encodes CSASRGETGFQFF.

This clonotype was detected ten times or more. V gene TRBV3-1 combines with J gene TRBJ2-3; 7 nucleotides line up with TRBD2. The CDR3 is 20 amino acids. Germline values: CDR1 LGHDT, CDR2 YNNKEL (reference sequence). Losses at the gene ends were 3 bases for V and 2 bases for J; bases not matched to a gene: 20. CDR3 residues: CASSQWVRLAPGGNTDTQYF. The CDR3 region has the DNA TGTGCCAGCAGCCAGTGGGTGCGTCTAGCGCCGGGGGGAAACACAGATACGCAGTATTTT.

This clonotype was picked up a small number of times. As DNA, the CDR3 is TGCAGCGGGACTAGCGGCCAAGAGACCCAGTACTTC. Translation gives CSGTSGQETQYF. The chain joins TRBV29-1 to TRBJ2-5, with 10 bases lining up with TRBD2. Trimming removed 7 bases from V and 1 base from J; junction bases left unmatched: 0. The germline V gene encodes CDR1 SQVTM and CDR2 ANQGSEA. The CDR3 sequence is 12 residues long. Full variable domain (outside the CDR3, taken from reference TRBV29-1 and TRBJ2-5): SAVISQKPSRDICQRGTSLTIQCQVDSQVTMMFWYRQQPGQSLTLIATANQGSEATYESGFVIDKFPISRPNLTFSTLTVSNMSPEDSSIYLCSGTSGQETQYFGPGTRLLVL.

This clonotype occurred many times. The J gene is TRBJ1-3, the V gene TRBV12-3 or TRBV12-4, with D uncertain. This CDR3 has 13 residues. V was shortened by 3 bases and J by 4 bases, with 7 bases between the two germline ends. The CDR3 protein is CASSLGQGNTIYF. The CDR3 DNA is TGTGCCAGCAGTTTGGGTCAGGGAAACACCATATATTTT.

The chain has TRBV12-3 or TRBV12-4 and TRBJ2-1, with TRBD2 matching 13 bases. V was pared by 1 base and J by 6 bases, with 9 bases of the junction left unmatched. This CDR3 region has 18 residues. The CDR3 sequence: CASSLVGLAGRRVNEQFF. CDR3 DNA: TGTGCCAGCAGTTTAGTGGGACTAGCGGGGCGGCGAGTCAATGAGCAGTTCTTC.

This clonotype has a handful of counts. The chain has TRBV27 and TRBJ1-2; a possible D gene is TRBD1 (5 bases). V lost 3 bases to trimming and J lost 4 bases, with 18 bases between them. The CDR3 runs 16 residues. From germline, CDR1 is MNHEY and CDR2 SMNVEV (reference sequence). The DNA for the CDR3 is TGTGCCAGCAGTTTCGTCGGGACTCCCGAGGGCTATGGCTACACCTTC. Amino acids: CASSFVGTPEGYGYTF.

This clonotype came up many times. The gene calls are TRBV5-1 and TRBJ1-1; the D gene is possibly TRBD1 (6 bases). Germline V CDR1 and CDR2: SGHRS, YFSETQ. V lost 4 bases and J 0 bases, leaving 16 bases between the germline ends. There are 16 residues in the CDR3. In nucleotides, the CDR3 is TGCGCCAGCAGCCCGACCGGACAGCCTCTGAACACTGAAGCTTTCTTT. Translated, it gives CASSPTGQPLNTEAFF.

This clonotype has a count of ten or more. The chain recombines TRBV20-1 with TRBJ1-2; no clear D. V lost 5 bases, J lost 3 bases, and 13 bases lay in between. Germline V gene lookup returns CDR1 DFQATT and CDR2 SNEGSKA (reference sequence). This CDR3 has 13 amino acids. The CDR3 reads CSAYLGVDYGYTF. Written as DNA, the CDR3 is TGCAGTGCTTACCTAGGAGTTGACTATGGCTACACCTTC.

V usage is TRBV9 and J usage is TRBJ2-5, with 8 bases aligning to TRBD2. Germline CDR1 and CDR2: SGDLS and YYNGEE. The CDR3 is 16 residues long. The V and J ends lost 0 bases and 5 bases, in that order; junction bases with no gene match: 9. For the CDR3, the DNA is TGTGCCAGCAGCGTAGGAAGCGGGAGCGCTATTGAGACCCAGTACTTC. It codes for CASSVGSGSAIETQYF.

In DNA, the CDR3 is TGTGCCAGCGGATCTAGCGGGACTAGCACAGATACGCAGTATTTT. Translation gives CASGSSGTSTDTQYF. V is TRBV5-8 and J is TRBJ2-3; TRBD2 aligns across 9 bases. Germline V lookup: CDR1 SGHTS, CDR2 YDEGEE. V dropped 7 bases and J dropped 0; count of bases not matched to a gene: 6. The CDR3 is 15 residues long.

This clonotype was recorded at least ten times. The rearrangement uses TRBV28 and TRBJ1-5; 8 bases are shared with TRBD1. V dropped 5 bases and J dropped 2; count of bases not matched to a gene: 17. The germline V gene has CDR1 MDHEN and CDR2 SYDVKM. This CDR3 has 19 amino acids. The CDR3 bases are TGTGCCAGCAGTCACCCCAGGGGGCTATCCACCAACCGCAATCAGCCCCAGCATTTT. Translated, it gives CASSHPRGLSTNRNQPQHF.

Comments on this clonotype: An end of the junction does not agree with germline; a read error may underlie this. The CDR3 is CASSPQGANTETFF. The CDR3 coding sequence is TGTGCCAGCTCACCCCAGGGGGCGAACACTGAAACTTTCTTT. The chain joins TRBV18 to TRBJ1-1, with TRBD1 matching over 8 bases. CDR3 size: 14 residues. Germline CDR1 reads KGHSH; CDR2 reads LQKENI. Full variable domain (missing parts from reference TRBV18 and TRBJ1-1): NAGVMQNPRHLVRRRGQEARLRCSPMKGHSHVYWYRQLPEEGLKFMVYLQKENIIDESGMPKERFSAEFPKEGPSILRIQQVVRGDSAAYFCASSPQGANTETFFGQGTRLTVV.